Each of the 23 T cell receptor beta chains below was sequenced from the same sample in a study of early T cells in non-severe SARS-CoV-2 infection. TCRdb processed the 5' RACE reads anew with MiXCR; each CDR3 protein has one entry. Altogether over 50,000 distinct CDR3 sequences are present, 15% being singletons, with the ten largest covering less than 12%. The source was whole blood, collected at baseline. Receptor source: an adult who was a healthcare worker with PCR-confirmed SARS-CoV-2 infection or an uninfected control (not recorded which).

J is TRBJ2-2 and V is TRBV6-6; 8 nucleotides agree with TRBD1. The CDR3 has 16 amino acids. Germline CDR1 MNHNY, CDR2 SVGAGI (reference sequence). V lost 0 bases to trimming and J lost 1 base; unmatched junction nucleotides: 1. In nucleotides, the CDR3 is TGTGCCAGCAGTTACTCTGGACAGGGGAACACCGGGGAGCTGTTTTTT. Translating it yields CASSYSGQGNTGELFF.

The chain links TRBV4-1 to TRBJ2-3; 8 nucleotides line up with TRBD1. Trimming removed 1 base from V and 6 bases from J; junction bases left unmatched: 9. Germline V gene data show CDR1 as MGHRA and CDR2 as YSYEKL. The CDR3 has 16 residues. For the CDR3, the DNA is TGCGCCAGCAGCCAAGTTGAACAGGGGGGTTTCGATACGCAGTATTTT. Its protein is CASSQVEQGGFDTQYF.

This clonotype was recorded once. The CDR3 is CASSPPGLTYEQYF. CDR3 bases: TGTGCCAGCTCACCACCGGGCTTAACCTACGAGCAGTACTTC. This chain joins TRBV18 and TRBJ2-7; D is uncertain. The germline CDR1 and CDR2 sequences are KGHSH and LQKENI. The CDR3 length is 14 residues. V gave up 0 bases and J gave up 2 bases, with 8 bases separating them.

This clonotype showed up just a few times. The gene calls are TRBV4-2 and TRBJ1-1; TRBD1 matches at 7 bases. The V and J ends lost 0 bases and 6 bases, in that order; junction bases with no gene match: 7. The CDR3 is made up of 15 amino acids. Germline CDR1 LGHNA, CDR2 YNFKEQ. The CDR3 DNA is TGTGCCAGCAGCCAAGAATACAGGGGCAGGGCTGAAGCTTTCTTT. Amino acids: CASSQEYRGRAEAFF.

This clonotype has a count of ten or more. The chain joins TRBV2 to TRBJ1-1; TRBD1 agrees at 7 bases. The length of the CDR3 is 16 residues. With V trimmed by 6 bases and J by 7 bases, 17 bases remained unmatched. Germline CDR1 reads SNHLY; CDR2 reads FYNNEI. This CDR3 is CASSGTVEGQRFEAFF. CDR3 DNA sequence: TGTGCCAGCAGCGGAACTGTAGAGGGACAGCGATTTGAAGCTTTCTTT.

This clonotype has at least ten counts. J is TRBJ1-1 and V is TRBV13; D gene ambiguous. Trimming stripped 5 bases from V and 10 bases from J, with 20 bases between. CDR1 and CDR2 from the germline V gene are PRHDT and FYEKMQ (reference sequence). The CDR3 is 14 residues long. The chain's CDR3 is CASSANSLQPGAFF. In nucleotides, the CDR3 is TGTGCCAGCAGCGCTAACTCTCTCCAGCCGGGAGCTTTCTTT. Full variable domain (remainder filled in from reference TRBV13 and TRBJ1-1): AAGVIQSPRHLIKEKRETATLKCYPIPRHDTVYWYQQGPGQDPQFLISFYEKMQSDKGSIPDRFSAQQFSDYHSELNMSSLELGDSALYFCASSANSLQPGAFFGQGTRLTVV.

A few counts support this clonotype. This chain joins TRBV5-1 and TRBJ2-7; 8 positions match TRBD1. The J segment lost 2 bases and the V segment lost 4 bases, leaving 8 bases of the junction unmatched. The length of the CDR3 is 15 residues. Germline values: CDR1 SGHRS, CDR2 YFSETQ. In DNA form, the CDR3 reads TGCGCCAGCAGCCTTACGACAGGGGTGACCTACGAGCAGTACTTC. Encoded protein: CASSLTTGVTYEQYF.

The rearrangement joins TRBV19 to TRBJ1-5, with TRBD1 matching 9 bases. V was pared by 7 bases and J by 1 base, with 5 bases of the junction left unmatched. This CDR3 has 15 residues. The germline CDR1 and CDR2 sequences are LNHDA and SQIVND (reference sequence). The CDR3 region is CASTPDRGSNQPQHF. CDR3 nucleotide sequence: TGTGCCAGTACCCCGGACAGGGGAAGCAATCAGCCCCAGCATTTT.

The table lists this clonotype with many counts. The V call is TRBV7-2, the J call TRBJ2-3; possibly TRBD2 for D (6 bases). Germline CDR1 SGHTA, CDR2 FQGNSA. The V end lost 5 bases, the J end lost 4 bases, and 13 bases lay between the germline ends. The CDR3 contains 14 residues. The CDR3 DNA follows: TGTGCCAGCAGCCCGGGACTCCTGCCAGATACGCAGTATTTT. Translating gives CASSPGLLPDTQYF.

Here the CDR3 reads CASSSLGYEQYF. The CDR3 DNA reads as TGTGCCAGCAGCTCACTTGGCTACGAGCAGTACTTC. V gene TRBV7-8 combines with J gene TRBJ2-7; D is unclear. Trimming cost V 4 bases and J 3 bases, with 7 bases left between them. Looked up from germline, CDR1 is SGHVS and CDR2 is FQNEAQ. The CDR3 runs 12 residues.

This chain joins TRBV6-5 and TRBJ2-7, with D perhaps TRBD1 or TRBD2 (5 bases each). This CDR3 region has 16 residues. The V end was cut by 2 bases, the J end by 4 bases, with 18 bases between. Germline loops: CDR1 MNHEY, CDR2 SVGAGI. Written as DNA, the CDR3 is TGTGCCAGCAGTTACGTTCCACCCGGGACGGCTTACGAGCAGTACTTC. It translates to CASSYVPPGTAYEQYF.

This clonotype appeared many times. The CDR3 DNA is TGCACCCCCCTTATGGGGAACATTCAGTACTTC. Amino acid sequence: CTPLMGNIQYF. The V call is TRBV20-1, the J call TRBJ2-4; D is unclear. In germline, CDR1 is DFQATT, CDR2 SNEGSKA (reference sequence). This CDR3 is built from 11 residues.

V gene TRBV7-6 combines with J gene TRBJ1-5; D call uncertain. Germline V gives CDR1 SGHVS, CDR2 FNYEAQ. The CDR3 extends over 13 amino acids. Trimming stripped 4 bases from V and 5 bases from J, with 9 bases between. The CDR3: CASSSNMDQPQHF. The DNA for the CDR3 is TGTGCCAGCAGCTCCAACATGGATCAGCCCCAGCATTTT.

This clonotype was detected a few times. The chain combines TRBV5-1 with TRBJ2-3; TRBD1 or TRBD2 may be the D gene (5 bases each). Germline assignment: CDR1 SGHRS and CDR2 YFSETQ. The CDR3 extends over 15 amino acids. The V end lost 4 bases, the J end lost 4 bases, and 16 bases lay between the germline ends. CDR3: CASSGLGRSADTQYF. The CDR3 DNA reads TGCGCCAGCAGCGGATTGGGACGTTCGGCAGATACGCAGTATTTT.

This clonotype was observed a few times. The CDR3 sequence is CASSPDGGQPQHF. The CDR3 DNA is TGTGCCAGCAGCCCCGATGGGGGCCAGCCCCAGCATTTT. This rearrangement joins TRBV7-9 to TRBJ1-5, with TRBD1 as a possible D gene (6 bases). The CDR3 has 13 residues. The ends were cut back, 5 bases at V and 7 bases at J, with 12 bases in the middle. Germline loops: CDR1 SEHNR, CDR2 FQNEAQ (reference sequence).

This rearrangement joins TRBV28 to TRBJ1-6; perhaps TRBD1 as D (5 bases). CDR1 and CDR2 (germline): MDHEN, SYDVKM. V was cut by 7 bases and J by 11 bases, with 18 bases left in between. The CDR3 sequence is 14 residues long. The CDR3: CASTRPGGGAPLHF. The CDR3 DNA follows: TGTGCCAGCACCCGACCGGGTGGGGGAGCACCCCTCCACTTT.

The J gene is TRBJ1-2, the V gene TRBV20-1; D not certain. Trimming removed 3 bases at V and 4 bases at J, with 6 bases between. Looked up from germline, CDR1 is DFQATT and CDR2 is SNEGSKA (reference sequence). The CDR3 runs 11 residues. CDR3 sequence: CSARESYGYTF. The CDR3 DNA sequence: TGCAGTGCTAGGGAAAGCTATGGCTACACCTTC.

The J gene is TRBJ2-1, the V gene TRBV7-2; no definite D call. V lost 1 base and J 0 bases, leaving 10 bases between the germline ends. CDR3 length: 16 amino acids. From germline, CDR1 is SGHTA and CDR2 FQGNSA. The CDR3 protein is CASSLVVRLSYNEQFF. The CDR3 DNA sequence: TGTGCCAGCAGCTTAGTCGTGCGGCTCTCCTACAATGAGCAGTTCTTC.

In DNA, the CDR3 is TGTGCCAGCAGCCCCACCGGAAGGGGGACAGGGAACACTGAAGCTTTCTTT. This translates into CASSPTGRGTGNTEAFF. The V call is TRBV12-3 or TRBV12-4, the J call TRBJ1-1, with 8 bases matching TRBD1. The CDR3 covers 17 residues. J gave up 1 base and V 6 bases, and 13 bases lay outside the gene matches.

The chain is built from TRBV5-1 and TRBJ2-5; D not certain. This CDR3 contains 15 residues. The V end lost 1 base, the J end lost 5 bases, and 15 bases lay between the germline ends. Looked up from germline, CDR1 is SGHRS and CDR2 is YFSETQ. As DNA, the CDR3 is TGCGCCAGCAGCTTGTCGTGGATCCAACGGGAGACCCAGTACTTC. The encoded protein is CASSLSWIQRETQYF. Supplemented by reference TRBV5-1 and TRBJ2-5, the full variable domain reads KAGVTQTPRYLIKTRGQQVTLSCSPISGHRSVSWYQQTPGQGLQFLFEYFSETQRNKGNFPGRFSGRQFSNSRSEMNVSTLELGDSALYLCASSLSWIQRETQYFGPGTRLLVL.

This rearrangement joins TRBV11-2 to TRBJ2-5; 10 nucleotides match TRBD2. There are 18 residues in the CDR3. The ends lost 2 bases at V and 2 bases at J; junction bases unmatched: 11. Germline V gene lookup returns CDR1 SGHAT and CDR2 FQNNGV. The CDR3 DNA reads as TGTGCCAGCAGCTTAACATTCTTAGGACTAGCGGTACAAGAGACCCAGTACTTC. This codes for CASSLTFLGLAVQETQYF.

CDR3: CRVGDRGRHEQFF. The CDR3, as DNA: TGTCGCGTTGGGGACAGGGGGCGGCATGAGCAGTTCTTC. This sequence joins TRBV7-9 and TRBJ2-1, with 12 bases aligning to TRBD1. The germline V gene encodes CDR1 SEHNR and CDR2 FQNEAQ (reference sequence). The CDR3 length is 13 residues.

The CDR3 here is CASTNLGLTGELFF. The CDR3 DNA reads TGTGCCAGCACTAACCTAGGGCTCACCGGGGAGCTGTTTTTT. The rearrangement links TRBV12-3 or TRBV12-4 to TRBJ2-2; no reliable D call. V lost 7 bases and J lost 4, with 13 bases in between. The CDR3 loop spans 14 amino acids.